The 21 T cell receptor beta chains below all came from one sample that was sequenced in a study of cytomegalovirus exposure and HLA in healthy donors. The PCR contained 60 Vbeta and 13 Jbeta primers. The repertoire was sequenced with immunoSEQ multiplex PCR; TCRdb's copy has only in-frame clones and lacks some. The table shows 95,000 to 130,000 clones, with 55% to 65% occurring only once. Sequences were obtained from PBMCs. These receptor sequences come from a middle-aged woman in good health and CMV-seropositive.

On this clone: One end of the junction fails to match germline, which may point to a read error. The J gene is TRBJ2-3, the V gene TRBV7-2; D might be TRBD2 (6 bases). Germline CDR1 and CDR2: SGHTA and FQGNSA. This CDR3 region has 13 residues. CDR3 amino acids: CASSPAGWTIIDF. Here the CDR3 DNA reads TGTGCCAGCAGCCCCGCAGGGTGGACTATCATCGATTTT.

As regards this clone: The sample contains more than one DNA sequence encoding this CDR3. The genes are TRBV27 and TRBJ2-1; possibly TRBD2 for D (5 bases). The CDR3 has 14 amino acids. Germline V gives CDR1 MNHEY, CDR2 SMNVEV (reference sequence). V gave up 5 bases and J gave up 4 bases, with 12 bases separating them. CDR3 sequence: CASSERERYNEQFF. In nucleotides, the CDR3 is TGTGCCAGCAGTGAGCGCGAGCGGTACAATGAGCAGTTCTTC.

In its sample, this clone was seen once. The V call is TRBV9, the J call TRBJ1-2; a possible D gene is TRBD1 (5 bases). V lost 7 bases and J 6 bases, leaving 16 bases between the germline ends. The V gene's germline CDR1 is SGDLS and CDR2 YYNGEE. The length of the CDR3 is 13 residues. CDR3 nucleotides: TGTGCCAGCTTCGGGGGTAACCCCAATGGCTACACCTTC. It encodes CASFGGNPNGYTF.

This clone was detected only a few times. The V and J genes are TRBV28 and TRBJ1-1; D remains ambiguous. This CDR3 spans 15 amino acids. Germline-derived CDR1 and CDR2 are MDHEN and SYDVKM. The V gene lost 2 bases and the J gene lost 7 bases, with 17 bases spanning the gap. CDR3 in DNA: TGTGCCAGCAGTTTAAGGGTCGGGCGGGCGGTTGAAGCTTTCTTT. Its translation is CASSLRVGRAVEAFF.

The chain has TRBV4-1 and TRBJ1-1; D perhaps matches TRBD1 (5 bases). The CDR3 runs 15 residues. The germline V and J ends were trimmed by 0 bases and 4 bases, with 12 bases remaining between them. The germline V gene has CDR1 MGHRA and CDR2 YSYEKL. CDR3: CASSQEKGRGTEAFF. DNA of the CDR3: TGCGCCAGCAGCCAAGAGAAGGGGCGCGGCACTGAAGCTTTCTTT.

The CDR3 loop is CASSGEIPEKLFF. CDR3 nucleotides: TGTGCCAGCTCAGGGGAGATCCCTGAAAAACTGTTTTTT. This chain uses TRBV18 with TRBJ1-4; D call uncertain. Germline CDR1 KGHSH, CDR2 LQKENI. This CDR3 contains 13 residues. V was shortened by 5 bases and J by 7 bases, with 11 bases between the two germline ends.

The chain couples TRBV5-6 to TRBJ2-1; D might be TRBD2 (6 bases). Germline V CDR1 and CDR2: SGHDT, YYEEEE. This CDR3 contains 15 residues. Trimming removed 1 base from V and 2 bases from J, with 10 bases in between. CDR3 sequence reads: CASSLISGTYNEQFF. The DNA of the CDR3 is TGTGCCAGCAGCTTGATTAGCGGAACCTACAATGAGCAGTTCTTC.

The V call is TRBV28, the J call TRBJ2-3; D is uncertain. V lost 5 bases and J 1 base, leaving 4 bases between the germline ends. The germline gives CDR1 MDHEN, CDR2 SYDVKM. The CDR3 covers 12 residues. CDR3 sequence (DNA): TGTGCCAGCAGTGCAGGCACAGATACGCAGTATTTT. This gives the protein CASSAGTDTQYF.

The rearrangement links TRBV5-1 to TRBJ2-2; the match to TRBD1 covers 12 bases. The germline CDR1 and CDR2 sequences are SGHRS and YFSETQ. The CDR3 loop spans 19 amino acids. The V segment lost 0 bases and the J segment 4 bases; nucleotides outside the gene matches: 10. The CDR3 nucleotides are TGCGCCAGCAGCTTGGCCGGGACAGGGGGCGAAATAGTCACCGGGGAGCTGTTTTTT. Protein sequence: CASSLAGTGGEIVTGELFF.

CDR3 sequence: CASSFNRGEQFF. The CDR3 DNA follows: TGTGCCAGCAGTTTTAATAGGGGTGAGCAGTTCTTC. The chain has TRBV27 and TRBJ2-1; D may be TRBD1 (5 bases). The CDR3 sequence is 12 residues long. CDR1 is MNHEY, CDR2 SMNVEV, per germline (reference sequence). V was cut by 3 bases and J by 9 bases, with 9 bases left in between.

This clone appeared a single time. The CDR3 region is CASSRDAGQANSPLHF. The CDR3 DNA is TGCGCCAGCAGCCGGGACGCGGGACAGGCGAATTCACCCCTCCACTTT. The chain has TRBV5-1 and TRBJ1-6; 8 bases align to TRBD1. In germline, CDR1 is SGHRS, CDR2 YFSETQ. V was pared by 4 bases and J by 7 bases, with 10 bases of the junction left unmatched. The CDR3 spans 16 residues.

The chain recombines TRBV5-6 with TRBJ2-1; 7 bases fit TRBD1. This CDR3 comprises 15 residues. The V and J ends lost 2 bases and 3 bases, in that order; junction bases with no gene match: 5. From germline, CDR1 is SGHDT and CDR2 YYEEEE. The CDR3 reads CASSLSGQNYNEQFF. The DNA of the CDR3 is TGTGCCAGCAGCTTATCGGGACAGAACTACAATGAGCAGTTCTTC.

The rearrangement uses TRBV10-3 and TRBJ2-3; no clear D. Trimming pared 8 bases from V and 6 bases from J, leaving 9 bases between. The CDR3 has 11 residues. Germline V gene lookup returns CDR1 ENHRY and CDR2 SYGVKD. The chain's CDR3 is CAILKSDTQYF. The CDR3 nucleotides are TGTGCCATCTTAAAATCTGATACGCAGTATTTT.

The chain joins TRBV5-6 to TRBJ2-5, with 10 bases lining up with TRBD2. Germline V lookup: CDR1 SGHDT, CDR2 YYEEEE. The CDR3 is 15 residues long. The J segment lost 5 bases and the V segment lost 5 bases, leaving 9 bases of the junction unmatched. CDR3 nucleotides: TGTGCCAGCAGTAAGACTAGCGGGTCGAGGGAGACCCAGTACTTC. Translation gives CASSKTSGSRETQYF.

This chain joins TRBV6-4 and TRBJ1-2; 8 positions agree with TRBD1. Losses at the gene ends were 1 base for V and 9 bases for J; bases not matched to a gene: 1. The CDR3 has 12 residues. The germline CDR1 and CDR2 sequences are MRHNA and SNTAGT. For the CDR3, the DNA is TGTGCCAGCAGTGACTGGACAGGGAGCTACACCTTC. Its protein product is CASSDWTGSYTF.

This sequence joins TRBV7-9 and TRBJ2-7; possible D gene TRBD2, 7 bases. CDR1 is SEHNR, CDR2 FQNEAQ, per germline (reference sequence). The CDR3 is 14 amino acids. V was trimmed by 4 bases and J by 4 bases, leaving 14 bases between them. The CDR3 coding sequence is TGTGCCAGCAGCTCCACGGGGGGCAGATACGAGCAGTACTTC. The encoded protein is CASSSTGGRYEQYF.

This sequence joins TRBV11-3 and TRBJ1-5, with 7 bases matching TRBD1. Germline V lookup: CDR1 SGHNT, CDR2 YENEEA. The CDR3 is made up of 16 amino acids. The J segment lost 5 bases and the V segment lost 5 bases, leaving 12 bases of the junction unmatched. The CDR3 protein is CASSLDDREGDQPQHF. The CDR3 DNA sequence: TGTGCCAGCAGCCTTGATGACAGGGAAGGGGATCAGCCCCAGCATTTT.

The chain carries TRBV15 and TRBJ1-6; 10 bases line up with TRBD1. V shed 2 bases and J 7 bases; nucleotides not matched to a gene: 11. The germline V gene has CDR1 LNHNV and CDR2 YYDKDF (reference sequence). This CDR3 has 18 residues. CDR3 bases: TGTGCCACCAGCAGACCCCGACAGGGGGCTACGGGGAATTCACCCCTCCACTTT. Protein: CATSRPRQGATGNSPLHF. The whole variable domain, filled in from reference TRBV15 and TRBJ1-6, reads DAMVIQNPRYQVTQFGKPVTLSCSQTLNHNVMYWYQQKSSQAPKLLFHYYDKDFNNEADTPDNFQSRRPNTSFCFLDIRSPGLGDTAMYLCATSRPRQGATGNSPLHFGNGTRLTVT.

This clone was seen only once. CDR3: CASSRSGNTEAFF. The DNA of the CDR3 is TGTGCCAGCAGCCGTTCAGGGAACACTGAAGCTTTCTTT. The chain links TRBV5-8 to TRBJ1-1, with D uncertain. Between the trimmed V and J ends, which lost 4 bases and 1 base, there was a span of 8 bases. The germline CDR1 and CDR2 sequences are SGHTS and YDEGEE. This CDR3 is 13 amino acids long. Based on the CDR3 plus reference TRBV5-8 and TRBJ1-1, the full variable domain is EAGVTQSPTHLIKTRGQQATLRCSPISGHTSVYWYQQALGLGLQFLLWYDEGEERNRGNFPPRFSGRQFPNYSSELNVNALELEDSALYLCASSRSGNTEAFFGQGTRLTVV.

The chain joins TRBV7-9 to TRBJ2-2; TRBD1 matches at 7 bases. Germline CDR1 and CDR2: SEHNR and FQNEAQ (reference sequence). This CDR3 has 15 amino acids. Unmatched junction bases numbered 3, after V lost 5 bases and J lost 0 bases. This CDR3 reads CASSPGGANTGELFF. The CDR3 nucleotides read TGTGCCAGCAGCCCAGGGGGTGCGAACACCGGGGAGCTGTTTTTT.

CDR3 nucleotide sequence: TGTGCCAGCAGCCAGGGCGGAGGCGGGAGGGCGATTAAGCAGTACTTC. It is translated as CASSQGGGGRAIKQYF. This rearrangement joins TRBV6-6 to TRBJ2-5; 9 nucleotides agree with TRBD2. Germline V gene lookup returns CDR1 MNHNY and CDR2 SVGAGI (reference sequence). The CDR3 has 16 residues. The J segment lost 11 bases and the V segment lost 6 bases, leaving 19 bases of the junction unmatched.